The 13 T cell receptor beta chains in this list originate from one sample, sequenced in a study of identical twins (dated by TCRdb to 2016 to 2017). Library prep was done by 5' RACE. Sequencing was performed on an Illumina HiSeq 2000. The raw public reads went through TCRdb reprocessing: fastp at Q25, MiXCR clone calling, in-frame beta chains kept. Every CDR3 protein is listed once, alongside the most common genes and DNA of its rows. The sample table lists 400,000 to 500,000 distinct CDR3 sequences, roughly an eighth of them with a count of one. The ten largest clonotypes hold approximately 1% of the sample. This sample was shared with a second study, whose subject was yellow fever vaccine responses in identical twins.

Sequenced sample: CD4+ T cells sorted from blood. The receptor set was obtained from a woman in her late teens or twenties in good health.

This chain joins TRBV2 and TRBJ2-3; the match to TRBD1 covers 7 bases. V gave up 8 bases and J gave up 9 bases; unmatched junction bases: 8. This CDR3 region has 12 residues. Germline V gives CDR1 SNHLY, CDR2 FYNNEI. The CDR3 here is CASDYDRVTQYF. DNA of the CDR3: TGTGCCAGCGACTACGACAGGGTAACGCAGTATTTT. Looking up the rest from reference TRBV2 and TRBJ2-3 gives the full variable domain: EPEVTQTPSHQVTQMGQEVILRCVPISNHLYFYWYRQILGQKVEFLVSFYNNEISEKSEIFDDQFSVERPDGSNFTLKIRSTKLEDSAMYFCASDYDRVTQYFGPGTRLTVL.

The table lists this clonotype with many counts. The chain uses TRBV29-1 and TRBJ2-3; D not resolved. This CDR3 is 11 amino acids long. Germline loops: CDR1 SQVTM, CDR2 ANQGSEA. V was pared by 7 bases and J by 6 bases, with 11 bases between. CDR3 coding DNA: TGCAGCGAGGGCAGTGGGGATACGCAGTATTTT. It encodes CSEGSGDTQYF.

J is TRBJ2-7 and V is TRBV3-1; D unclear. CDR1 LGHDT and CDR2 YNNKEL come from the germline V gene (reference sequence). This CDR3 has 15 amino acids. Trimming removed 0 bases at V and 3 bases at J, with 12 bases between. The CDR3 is CASSQEWNPRYEQYF. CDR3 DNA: TGTGCCAGCAGCCAAGAATGGAACCCTCGCTACGAGCAGTACTTC.

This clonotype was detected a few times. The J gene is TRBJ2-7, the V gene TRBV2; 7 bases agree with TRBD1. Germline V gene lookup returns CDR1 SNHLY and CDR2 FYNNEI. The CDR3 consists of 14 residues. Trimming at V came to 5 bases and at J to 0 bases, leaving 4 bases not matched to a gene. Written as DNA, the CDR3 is TGTGCCAGCAGTAAGAGGGACAGCTCCTACGAGCAGTACTTC. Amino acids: CASSKRDSSYEQYF.

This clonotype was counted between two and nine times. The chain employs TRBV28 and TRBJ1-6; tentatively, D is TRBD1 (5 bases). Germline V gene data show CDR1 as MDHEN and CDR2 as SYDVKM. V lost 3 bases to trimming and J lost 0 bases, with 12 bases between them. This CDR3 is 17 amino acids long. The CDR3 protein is CASSLTDKSSYNSPLHF. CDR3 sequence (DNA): TGTGCCAGCAGTTTGACAGACAAAAGCTCCTATAATTCACCCCTCCACTTT.

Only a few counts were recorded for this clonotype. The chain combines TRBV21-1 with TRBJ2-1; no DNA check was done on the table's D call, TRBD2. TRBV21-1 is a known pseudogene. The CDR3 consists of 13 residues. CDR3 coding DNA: TGTGCCAGTGCTTGCGGGAAGTACAATGAGCAGTTCTTC. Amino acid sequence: CASACGKYNEQFF.

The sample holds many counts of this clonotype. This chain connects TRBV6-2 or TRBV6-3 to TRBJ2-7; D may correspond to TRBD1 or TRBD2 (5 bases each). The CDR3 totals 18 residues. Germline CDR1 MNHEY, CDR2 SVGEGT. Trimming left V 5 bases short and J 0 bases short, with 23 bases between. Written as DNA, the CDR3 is TGTGCCAGCAGTCTACCGCTCCAACCGGGACGGATCTCCTACGAGCAGTACTTC. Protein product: CASSLPLQPGRISYEQYF.

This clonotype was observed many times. The CDR3: CASSHHYEQYF. The CDR3 DNA reads TGTGCCAGCAGTCACCACTACGAGCAGTACTTC. This chain links TRBV3-1 with TRBJ2-7, with D unclear. CDR1 is LGHDT and CDR2 is YNNKEL in the germline V gene (reference sequence). The length of the CDR3 is 11 residues. Trimming stripped 6 bases from V and 3 bases from J, with 6 bases between.

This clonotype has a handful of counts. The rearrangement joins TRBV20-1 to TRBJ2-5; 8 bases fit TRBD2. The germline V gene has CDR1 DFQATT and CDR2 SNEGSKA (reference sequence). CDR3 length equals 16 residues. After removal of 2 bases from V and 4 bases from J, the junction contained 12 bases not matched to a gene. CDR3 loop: CSARPQSGRASETQYF. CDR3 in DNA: TGCAGTGCTAGACCCCAGAGCGGGAGAGCTTCAGAGACCCAGTACTTC.

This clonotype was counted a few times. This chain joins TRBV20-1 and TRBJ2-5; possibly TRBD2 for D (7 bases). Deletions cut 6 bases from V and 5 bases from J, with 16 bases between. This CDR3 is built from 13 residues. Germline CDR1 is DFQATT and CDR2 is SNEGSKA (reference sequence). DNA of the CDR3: TGCAGTGCAGCCTGGGGGGGCATCGAGACCCAGTACTTC. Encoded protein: CSAAWGGIETQYF.

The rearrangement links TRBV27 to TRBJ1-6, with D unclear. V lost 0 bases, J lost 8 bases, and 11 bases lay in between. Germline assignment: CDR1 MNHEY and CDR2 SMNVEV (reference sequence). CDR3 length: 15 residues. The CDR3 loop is CASSLSFGVDSPLHF. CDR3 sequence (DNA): TGTGCCAGCAGTTTATCATTTGGGGTCGATTCACCCCTCCACTTT.

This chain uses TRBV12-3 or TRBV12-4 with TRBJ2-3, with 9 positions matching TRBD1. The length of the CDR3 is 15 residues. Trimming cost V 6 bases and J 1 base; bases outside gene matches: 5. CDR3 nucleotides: TGTGCCAGCAGGCGACAGGGGGATGGCACAGATACGCAGTATTTT. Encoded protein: CASRRQGDGTDTQYF.

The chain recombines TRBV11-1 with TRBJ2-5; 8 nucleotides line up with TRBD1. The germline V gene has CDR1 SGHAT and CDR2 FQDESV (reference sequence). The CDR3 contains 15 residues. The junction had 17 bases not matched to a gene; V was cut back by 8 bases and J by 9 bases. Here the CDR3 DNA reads TGTGCCAGCTACTCCGGGACAGGATCGTCGGGGGCCCAGTACTTC. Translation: CASYSGTGSSGAQYF.